Following are 8 T cell receptor beta chains from one sample sequenced in a study of neoadjuvant anti-PD-1 for oral cavity cancer. Profiling relied on immunoSEQ multiplex PCR, and the TCRdb table lists in-frame clones only, not all of them. The profile shows 60,000 to 75,000 clones, around 83% of them singletons. This specimen consisted of PBMCs, obtained before nivolumab (anti-PD-1) treatment. These receptors came from a person aged 40 to 85 with oral cavity squamous cell carcinoma.

The chain has TRBV2 and TRBJ2-5, with 8 positions matching TRBD2. Germline lookup yields CDR1 SNHLY and CDR2 FYNNEI. The V gene end was trimmed by 8 bases and the J gene end by 1 base; junction bases not matched to a gene: 12. This CDR3 is built from 16 residues. CDR3 protein: CASAGPGLGLQETQYF. The CDR3 region has the DNA TGTGCCAGCGCGGGACCGGGACTAGGACTCCAAGAGACCCAGTACTTC. Full variable domain (rest looked up from reference TRBV2 and TRBJ2-5): EPEVTQTPSHQVTQMGQEVILRCVPISNHLYFYWYRQILGQKVEFLVSFYNNEISEKSEIFDDQFSVERPDGSNFTLKIRSTKLEDSAMYFCASAGPGLGLQETQYFGPGTRLLVL.

The rearrangement uses TRBV9 and TRBJ2-2; 7 bases match TRBD2. The germline gives CDR1 SGDLS, CDR2 YYNGEE. The junction had 4 bases not matched to a gene; V was cut back by 1 base and J by 1 base. This CDR3 is 16 amino acids long. This CDR3 is CASSVSASGNTGELFF. The CDR3, as DNA: TGTGCCAGCAGCGTATCGGCTAGCGGGAACACCGGGGAGCTGTTTTTT.

This chain connects TRBV19 to TRBJ2-3, with a possible D match to TRBD2 (6 bases). The CDR3 spans 14 residues. Germline V lookup: CDR1 LNHDA, CDR2 SQIVND (reference sequence). Trimming pared 5 bases from V and 2 bases from J, leaving 11 bases between. The CDR3 loop is CASSPGTATDTQYF. The CDR3 nucleotides are TGTGCCAGTAGTCCGGGGACTGCCACAGATACGCAGTATTTT.

This clone was counted between two and nine times. The chain has TRBV6-1 and TRBJ1-5; D is uncertain. V was cut by 6 bases and J by 6 bases, with 9 bases left in between. The CDR3 length is 12 residues. The germline V gene encodes CDR1 MNHNS and CDR2 SASEGT. The CDR3 DNA reads TGTGCCAGCAGGGAGACCCCTCAGCCCCAGCATTTT. Its protein is CASRETPQPQHF.

V is TRBV6-1 and J is TRBJ1-1; 7 bases are shared with TRBD1. The CDR3 contains 14 residues. Germline values: CDR1 MNHNS, CDR2 SASEGT. J was trimmed by 5 bases and V by 6 bases; bases with no gene match: 9. DNA for the CDR3: TGTGCCAGCAGAGTCGACAGGGAGGGGACTGAAGCTTTCTTT. Encoded protein: CASRVDREGTEAFF.

The V and J genes are TRBV7-6 and TRBJ2-2; unclear D gene. CDR3 length: 15 amino acids. Trimming stripped 2 bases from V and 0 bases from J, with 7 bases between. Germline V gene data show CDR1 as SGHVS and CDR2 as FNYEAQ. The CDR3 DNA follows: TGTGCCAGCAGCTTATGGGGAACGAACACCGGGGAGCTGTTTTTT. Protein sequence: CASSLWGTNTGELFF. The whole variable domain, filled in from reference TRBV7-6 and TRBJ2-2, reads GAGVSQSPRYKVTKRGQDVALRCDPISGHVSLYWYRQALGQGPEFLTYFNYEAQQDKSGLPNDRFSAERPEGSISTLTIQRTEQRDSAMYRCASSLWGTNTGELFFGEGSRLTVL.

The chain carries TRBV4-1 and TRBJ1-4; tentative D call: TRBD1 (6 bases). CDR3 length equals 16 residues. Deletions cut 6 bases from V and 2 bases from J, with 16 bases between. Per the germline V gene, CDR1 is MGHRA and CDR2 is YSYEKL. The CDR3 DNA follows: TGCGCCAGCAGAGACAGGCCTTGGCTGACTAATGAAAAACTGTTTTTT. This codes for CASRDRPWLTNEKLFF.

This clone was detected once. V usage is TRBV4-1 and J usage is TRBJ1-5, with no clear D. Germline assignment: CDR1 MGHRA and CDR2 YSYEKL. V was trimmed by 4 bases and J by 4 bases, leaving 17 bases between them. The CDR3 is made up of 16 amino acids. The CDR3 loop is CASSPVLALKNQPQHF. CDR3 nucleotides: TGCGCCAGCAGCCCGGTCTTGGCCCTTAAGAATCAGCCCCAGCATTTT.